The T cell receptor (beta chain) described here comes from a study of cytomegalovirus exposure and HLA in healthy donors. Vbeta (60) and Jbeta (13) primers were used in the PCR. Sequencing used immunoSEQ multiplex PCR; TCRdb keeps in-frame clones, though not all of them. The sample has some 29,000 clones, 35% to 50% seen once. V lost 1 base, J lost 2 bases, and 12 bases lay in between. The CDR3 length is 16 residues. Looked up from germline, CDR1 is LGHNA and CDR2 is YNFKEQ. Comments on this clone: Its antigen is not identified.

Study-wide findings and caveats: Among TCR beta chains, those listed as cytomegalovirus-associated numbered fewer than 200.

This TCR was sampled from a woman in her forties or fifties in good health and CMV-seronegative. Source material: PBMCs. The chain has TRBV4-2 and TRBJ2-1; D possibly corresponds to TRBD2 (6 bases). CDR3 loop: CASSQGGENPYNEQFF. The DNA for the CDR3 is TGTGCCAGCAGCCAAGGGGGGGAGAACCCCTACAATGAGCAGTTCTTC.